Listed here are 23 T cell receptor beta chains from one sample, sequenced in a study of T cell changes during pregnancy in multiple sclerosis. Clones were sequenced by immunoSEQ multiplex PCR, and TCRdb holds only the in-frame ones, with some missing. The table lists 100,000 or so clones, over 75% of them singletons. Material: peripheral blood, obtained in the second trimester of pregnancy. These receptor sequences come from a female donor in good health, enrolled as a control in a pregnancy study.

V gene TRBV28 combines with J gene TRBJ2-2; possible D gene TRBD2, 5 bases. With 3 bases removed from V and 4 bases from J, the gap between germline ends came to 9 bases. CDR1 and CDR2 (germline): MDHEN, SYDVKM. The length of the CDR3 is 14 residues. The CDR3 DNA follows: TGTGCCAGCAGTTTCCCTGGACTCACCGGGGAGCTGTTTTTT. Encoded protein: CASSFPGLTGELFF. Filled out from reference TRBV28 and TRBJ2-2, the complete variable domain reads DVKVTQSSRYLVKRTGEKVFLECVQDMDHENMFWYRQDPGLGLRLIYFSYDVKMKEKGDIPEGYSVSREKKERFSLILESASTNQTSMYLCASSFPGLTGELFFGEGSRLTVL.

As concerns this clone: Compared with germline, one end of the junction differs, possibly owing to a read error. This chain links TRBV7-7 with TRBJ2-7; D is possibly TRBD1 (5 bases). Germline CDR1 SSHAT, CDR2 FNYEAQ (reference sequence). The CDR3 is 16 amino acids. The CDR3 DNA reads TGTGCTAGCAGCTTAGTCCAGGGCCCTCTCGAGGACGAGCAGTACTTC. Protein product: CASSLVQGPLEDEQYF.

A single count supports this clone. The chain combines TRBV4-1 with TRBJ2-7, with TRBD2 matching 10 bases. Per the germline V gene, CDR1 is MGHRA and CDR2 is YSYEKL. Trimming cost V 4 bases and J 4 bases; bases outside gene matches: 7. CDR3 length equals 15 residues. CDR3 DNA: TGCGCCAGCAGCCTCGGACTAGCGGAGACGTACGAGCAGTACTTC. Protein product: CASSLGLAETYEQYF.

This chain links TRBV7-2 with TRBJ2-1, with D uncertain. This CDR3 comprises 14 residues. V was clipped by 5 bases and J by 4 bases, with 12 bases between them. Germline loops: CDR1 SGHTA, CDR2 FQGNSA. Here the CDR3 reads CASSPAPWYNEQFF. The CDR3 bases are TGTGCCAGCAGCCCCGCGCCCTGGTACAATGAGCAGTTCTTC.

The J gene is TRBJ1-3, the V gene TRBV19; 8 bases map to TRBD1. This CDR3 is 16 amino acids long. CDR1 and CDR2 (germline): LNHDA, SQIVND (reference sequence). Trimming took 4 bases from V and 1 from J; bases not matched to a gene: 6. The CDR3 sequence: CASSRGQGLSGNTIYF. The CDR3 nucleotides read TGTGCCAGTAGTAGAGGACAGGGATTGTCTGGAAACACCATATATTTT.

The chain links TRBV7-2 to TRBJ2-4; D not certain. V lost 7 bases, J lost 1 base, and 17 bases lay in between. Germline V gene data show CDR1 as SGHTA and CDR2 as FQGNSA. This CDR3 region has 16 residues. Here the CDR3 DNA reads TGTGCCAGCACCCAAGGTGGGCGCCTGGCCAAAAACATTCAGTACTTC. Protein sequence: CASTQGGRLAKNIQYF.

This chain joins TRBV10-1 and TRBJ2-3; TRBD2 matches at 8 bases. Trimming at V came to 8 bases and at J to 2 bases, leaving 15 bases not matched to a gene. Germline values: CDR1 WNHNN, CDR2 SYGVQD (reference sequence). This CDR3 has 17 residues. The DNA for the CDR3 is TGCGCCAGCTCAAGGGGCTTACTAGCGGCTGCCACAGATACGCAGTATTTT. It specifies CASSRGLLAAATDTQYF.

The V call is TRBV5-3, the J call TRBJ2-7; TRBD1 is a possible D gene (5 bases). TRBV5-3 falls under the ORF class, with uncertain function. Deletions cut 2 bases from V and 0 bases from J, with 33 bases between. The CDR3 contains 22 residues. CDR3 residues: CARSFPGNRLPLGLRYSYEQYF. The DNA of the CDR3 is TGTGCCAGAAGCTTCCCAGGGAACAGACTGCCCTTGGGGCTACGTTACTCCTACGAGCAGTACTTC.

This clone was seen just once. V and J are TRBV9 and TRBJ1-1; 8 nucleotides match TRBD1. V shed 3 bases, J shed 2 bases, and the junction held 6 bases outside the gene matches. CDR3 length: 15 residues. The germline V gene encodes CDR1 SGDLS and CDR2 YYNGEE. Here the CDR3 DNA reads TGTGCCAGCAGCGCTGGGGACAGGACCAACACTGAAGCTTTCTTT. It specifies CASSAGDRTNTEAFF.

This clone was seen only once. The CDR3 DNA reads as TGTGCCAGTAGGATCGGCGGTAGTGAGCAGTTCTTC. This gives the protein CASRIGGSEQFF. The J gene is TRBJ2-1, the V gene TRBV19, with D unclear. Trimming removed 6 bases from V and 9 bases from J, with 12 bases in between. Germline CDR1 reads LNHDA; CDR2 reads SQIVND (reference sequence). The CDR3 runs to 12 residues.

The genes are TRBV5-4 and TRBJ2-3, with no clear D. From germline, CDR1 is SGHNT and CDR2 YYREEE (reference sequence). The CDR3 is 15 amino acids. V was pared by 0 bases and J by 5 bases, with 13 bases between. The CDR3 nucleotides are TGTGCCAGCAGCTTGGCCCAGGTCTCCAGAGATACGCAGTATTTT. Its translation: CASSLAQVSRDTQYF.

This CDR3 reads CASSQETGDSNQPQHF. The CDR3 nucleotides are TGTGCCAGCTCCCAGGAAACAGGGGATAGCAATCAGCCCCAGCATTTT. V gene TRBV18 combines with J gene TRBJ1-5; 7 nucleotides match TRBD1. The CDR3 has 16 residues. The germline gives CDR1 KGHSH, CDR2 LQKENI. Losses at the gene ends were 6 bases for V and 0 bases for J; bases not matched to a gene: 8. The full variable domain, with the rest looked up from reference TRBV18 and TRBJ1-5, is NAGVMQNPRHLVRRRGQEARLRCSPMKGHSHVYWYRQLPEEGLKFMVYLQKENIIDESGMPKERFSAEFPKEGPSILRIQQVVRGDSAAYFCASSQETGDSNQPQHFGDGTRLSIL.

The V call is TRBV7-9, the J call TRBJ2-7; D is ambiguous. The CDR3 totals 12 residues. V was trimmed by 4 bases and J by 2 bases, leaving 6 bases between them. The germline V gene encodes CDR1 SEHNR and CDR2 FQNEAQ (reference sequence). In DNA form, the CDR3 reads TGTGCCAGCAGCTGGGCCCCCTACGAGCAGTACTTC. This sequence encodes CASSWAPYEQYF.

The chain carries TRBV10-3 and TRBJ2-7; tentative D call: TRBD2 (6 bases). CDR1 is ENHRY, CDR2 SYGVKD, per germline. Trimming took off 4 bases at V and 2 bases at J, with 12 bases between the two ends. The CDR3 extends over 14 amino acids. The CDR3 coding sequence is TGTGCCATCAGTGCGGGGGTCGGAGCCTACGAGCAGTACTTC. It translates to CAISAGVGAYEQYF.

The rearrangement uses TRBV6-5 and TRBJ1-3; 8 bases fit TRBD1. The V and J ends lost 11 bases and 3 bases, in that order; junction bases with no gene match: 9. There are 14 residues in the CDR3. Germline loops: CDR1 MNHEY, CDR2 SVGAGI. The CDR3 loop is CAVQTGAGGNTIYF. The CDR3 bases are TGTGCCGTCCAGACAGGGGCCGGTGGAAACACCATATATTTT.

J is TRBJ2-2 and V is TRBV2; D is unresolved. Germline V gene sequence: CDR1 SNHLY, CDR2 FYNNEI. This CDR3 has 14 residues. The V end was cut by 4 bases, the J end by 4 bases, with 10 bases between. The CDR3 region is CASSGQGATGELFF. In nucleotides, the CDR3 is TGTGCCAGCAGTGGACAAGGCGCCACCGGGGAGCTGTTTTTT.

The chain couples TRBV5-1 to TRBJ1-3; maybe TRBD1 (5 bases). Trimming stripped 4 bases from V and 0 bases from J, with 17 bases between. CDR3 length equals 17 residues. Looked up from germline, CDR1 is SGHRS and CDR2 is YFSETQ. The CDR3 region is CASSLRGYRSSGNTIYF. The DNA of the CDR3 is TGCGCCAGCAGCCTAAGGGGATACAGAAGCTCTGGAAACACCATATATTTT.

The chain recombines TRBV5-1 with TRBJ1-1, with TRBD1 as a possible D gene (5 bases). Looked up from germline, CDR1 is SGHRS and CDR2 is YFSETQ. The V end was cut by 0 bases, the J end by 4 bases, with 10 bases between. This CDR3 has 14 residues. The CDR3 spells CASSLVQEGTEAFF. The DNA of the CDR3 is TGCGCCAGCAGCTTGGTACAGGAGGGCACTGAAGCTTTCTTT.

V usage is TRBV30 and J usage is TRBJ1-6; a weak D match, TRBD1 (5 bases). The germline V and J ends were trimmed by 5 bases and 9 bases, with 20 bases remaining between them. Germline values: CDR1 GTSNPN, CDR2 SVGIG (reference sequence). The CDR3 is 15 amino acids. This CDR3 is CAWDATVLGGSPLHF. CDR3 sequence (DNA): TGTGCCTGGGACGCAACAGTCCTGGGGGGTTCACCCCTCCACTTT.

The chain uses TRBV9 and TRBJ2-7; a possible D gene is TRBD2 (6 bases). The germline V gene encodes CDR1 SGDLS and CDR2 YYNGEE. V was clipped by 0 bases and J by 1 base, with 11 bases between them. The CDR3 has 15 amino acids. The DNA of the CDR3 is TGTGCCAGCAGCGTAGGCCCTAGCGCGTCCTACGAGCAGTACTTC. This encodes CASSVGPSASYEQYF.

This chain uses TRBV19 with TRBJ1-6, with D tentatively TRBD1 (6 bases). CDR3 length: 16 amino acids. CDR1 and CDR2 from the germline V gene are LNHDA and SQIVND (reference sequence). Trimming removed 6 bases from V and 1 base from J, with 13 bases in between. CDR3 nucleotide sequence: TGTGCCAGTAGCCAAACAGGGTTTTCCTATAATTCACCCCTCCACTTT. Translation gives CASSQTGFSYNSPLHF.

This clone has only a few counts. The chain has TRBV2 and TRBJ1-2; D call uncertain. The germline V gene has CDR1 SNHLY and CDR2 FYNNEI. This CDR3 contains 13 residues. Trimming cost V 0 bases and J 7 bases, with 9 bases left between them. The CDR3 sequence is CASSEAQDAGYTF. Written as DNA, the CDR3 is TGTGCCAGCAGTGAAGCTCAGGATGCTGGCTACACCTTC.

This chain joins TRBV19 and TRBJ1-5; unclear D gene. CDR3 length: 14 residues. Germline V gene sequence: CDR1 LNHDA, CDR2 SQIVND (reference sequence). V shed 7 bases and J shed 3 bases, with 13 bases lying between them. CDR3 loop: CASNPTGANQPQHF. In DNA, the CDR3 is TGTGCCAGTAACCCGACTGGAGCCAATCAGCCCCAGCATTTT.